This T cell receptor (beta chain) emerged from a study of blood T cell repertoires in COVID-19. As for the study in general: The samples span acute and convalescent COVID-19 from the United States, Italy and Spain. The analysed material was cDNA or gDNA that came from T cells, B-cell-depleted T cells, or PBMCs.

Per the original data handling: Nucleated cell counts were estimated from reference gene primer amplification. Sequencing used immunoSEQ multiplex PCR; TCRdb keeps in-frame clones, though not all of them. Clonal size and the V and J genes are those of that table, whereas D and trimming came from the DNA. The top ten clones hold around 1.2% of a sample with about 210,000 clones, 92% of them seen once. Sequencing input: peripheral blood. The receptor was derived from a man in his thirties or forties with acute or convalescent COVID-19.

The CDR3 protein is CASSLQGWQPQHF. CDR3 sequence (DNA): TGTGCCAGCAGCTTACAGGGCTGGCAGCCCCAGCATTTT. The chain employs TRBV5-5 and TRBJ1-5; D possibly corresponds to TRBD1 (6 bases). The length of the CDR3 is 13 residues. Germline CDR1 and CDR2: SGHKS and YYEKEE (reference sequence). Trimming took off 2 bases at V and 7 bases at J, with 10 bases between the two ends.